The next 7 T cell receptor beta chains were all read from a single sample in a study of T cells in Graves' hyperthyroidism and ophthalmopathy (dated by TCRdb to between 2018 and 2021). The library came from multiplex PCR. Sequenced using an Illumina HiSeq 2000. TCR beta CDR3 regions were amplified from RNA transcripts. For the first round of RT-PCR on the TCR CDR3, the HTBI primer set was used together with the Qiagen OneStep RT-PCR kit. TCRdb handled the public reads itself, with Q25 trimming in fastp and clone calling in MiXCR, and kept productive beta chains. One record per CDR3 amino acid sequence lists the most common genes and DNA. This sample comprises about 200,000 distinct CDR3 sequences, 15% to 20% of them detected only once. Of the sample, roughly 44% is held by the ten largest clones. The sequenced sample consisted of blood. All receptors derive from a man aged 40-55 years with Graves' hyperthyroidism.

The rearrangement joins TRBV6-1 to TRBJ1-5; D may be TRBD1 (5 bases). V lost 1 base and J lost 9, with 13 bases in between. The CDR3 consists of 14 residues. Germline CDR1 reads MNHNS; CDR2 reads SASEGT. The CDR3 sequence: CASSEGRDGRPQHF. In DNA, the CDR3 is TGTGCCAGCAGTGAAGGCAGGGATGGTCGGCCCCAGCATTTT.

This clonotype was seen repeatedly, ten times or more. J is TRBJ1-5 and V is TRBV20-1; D is ambiguous. The V gene's germline CDR1 is DFQATT and CDR2 SNEGSKA (reference sequence). The germline V and J ends were trimmed by 5 bases and 0 bases, with 8 bases remaining between them. The CDR3 extends over 13 amino acids. The CDR3 nucleotides read TGCAGTGCTTCACAAGATAGCAATCAGCCCCAGCATTTT. It yields the protein CSASQDSNQPQHF.

This clonotype was counted many times. This rearrangement joins TRBV7-2 to TRBJ1-5; no clear D gene. Germline V lookup: CDR1 SGHTA, CDR2 FQGNSA. CDR3 length: 13 residues. Trimming removed 2 bases from V and 7 bases from J, with 9 bases in between. For the CDR3, the DNA is TGTGCCAGCAGCTTATCTACGAGGCAGCCCCAGCATTTT. Its protein product is CASSLSTRQPQHF.

Turning to this clonotype: Possible read error: a much larger clone is one base away. The genes are TRBV7-2 and TRBJ2-5; the D call may be TRBD1 or TRBD2 (5 bases each). The V gene's germline CDR1 is SGHTA and CDR2 FQGNSA. The CDR3 runs 15 residues. Trimming cost V 5 bases and J 3 bases, with 16 bases left between them. The CDR3 region is CASSIRDGEKETQYF. CDR3 nucleotides: TGTGCCAGCAGCATCCGGGACGGGGAAAAAGAGACCCAGTACTTC.

This clonotype is a singleton in its sample. V and J are TRBV7-2 and TRBJ2-7; D ambiguous. The CDR3 totals 14 residues. Germline-derived CDR1 and CDR2 are SGHTA and FQGNSA. Trimming shortened V by 7 bases and J by 3 bases, and 16 bases separated the two germline ends. This chain's CDR3 is CASTPSGWDYEQYF. In DNA, the CDR3 is TGTGCCAGCACCCCCTCGGGTTGGGACTACGAGCAGTACTTC.

V gene TRBV4-3 combines with J gene TRBJ2-1; 11 bases line up with TRBD1. Germline values: CDR1 LGHNA, CDR2 YSLEER. V lost 2 bases, J lost 5 bases, and 17 bases stayed unmatched. The CDR3 is 20 residues long. CDR3 in DNA: TGCGCCAGCAGCCAACAAGGTAGAAAATTCGGACAGGGGGCCGACAATGAGCAGTTCTTC. Translation gives CASSQQGRKFGQGADNEQFF.

This clonotype was found many times. The chain couples TRBV18 to TRBJ2-7; 8 bases line up with TRBD1. Germline assignment: CDR1 KGHSH and CDR2 LQKENI. This CDR3 region has 15 residues. Trimming took 4 bases from V and 5 from J; bases not matched to a gene: 10. CDR3 protein: CASSRQGPPVDEQYF. In DNA form, the CDR3 reads TGTGCCAGCTCACGACAGGGGCCCCCTGTGGACGAGCAGTACTTC. The variable domain in full, completed from reference TRBV18 and TRBJ2-7, reads NAGVMQNPRHLVRRRGQEARLRCSPMKGHSHVYWYRQLPEEGLKFMVYLQKENIIDESGMPKERFSAEFPKEGPSILRIQQVVRGDSAAYFCASSRQGPPVDEQYFGPGTRLTVT.